This T cell receptor (beta chain) was obtained from a study of cytomegalovirus exposure and HLA in healthy donors. Study-wide points: Roughly uniform sequencing depth across donors was assumed, possibly incorrectly. The study flagged approximately 180 TCR beta chains as cytomegalovirus-associated. Per a prior analysis, the majority of TCR beta V segments were productive roughly 90% or roughly 30% of the time.

The PCR was carried out with 60 Vbeta primers and 13 Jbeta primers. The repertoire was sequenced with immunoSEQ multiplex PCR; TCRdb's copy has only in-frame clones and lacks some. The sample has about 150,000 clones, almost 85% seen once. The junction had 2 bases not matched to a gene; V was cut back by 3 bases and J by 0 bases. This CDR3 is built from 14 residues. Germline V gene lookup returns CDR1 KGHSH and CDR2 LQKENI. About this clone: Its target is not known.

V is TRBV18 and J is TRBJ2-7; TRBD1 agrees at 7 bases. Sequenced sample: PBMCs. This TCR came from a man aged 25 to 40 in good health and CMV-seropositive. CDR3 bases: TGTGCCAGCTCACCGGGGGACAGCTCCTACGAGCAGTACTTC. Its translation is CASSPGDSSYEQYF.